A selection of T cell receptor beta chains follows, all from one sample in a study of CD4 and CD8 cells across lung adenocarcinoma regions. MiXCR, applied by TCRdb to the PCR reads, yields one record per CDR3 protein. This table holds approximately 18,000 distinct CDR3 sequences, approximately 47% found once. What was sequenced was CD8+ T cells from the center of a lung tumor. Every receptor here comes from a female donor with lung adenocarcinoma. The CD4 and CD8 labels of this study may be unreliable. Each CDR3 is given with its conserved first and last residue. A D gene is named only where the DNA matches it firmly. Clone size appears in some rows only: once, few, many, or a class for an expanded clone.

CDR3 length	D gene	V gene	clone size	J gene	CDR3 DNA	CDR3 protein
14	TRBD2	TRBV10-2	medium-sized	TRBJ2-5	TGCGCCAGTGGACTAGCGGGAAACCAAGAGACCCAGTACTTC	CASGLAGNQETQYF
13	TRBD2	TRBV6-1	few	TRBJ2-5	TGTGCCAGCAGTGATAGCGGGAGTGAGACCCAGTACTTC	CASSDSGSETQYF
19	TRBD2	TRBV7-2	few	TRBJ2-1	TGTGCCAGCAGCACTCGAAATCGACTAGCGGGGGGGATTGGCAATGAGCAGTTCTTC	CASSTRNRLAGGIGNEQFF
12	NA	TRBV6-1	medium-sized	TRBJ2-2	TGTGCCAGCAGTGAAGTAGGCGGGGAGCTGTTTTTT	CASSEVGGELFF
15	NA	TRBV10-3	NA	TRBJ2-7	TGTGCCATCGGGGCCGGGGCCAGCGACAAAGATACGCAGTACTTC	CAIGAGASDKDTQYF
14	NA	TRBV6-1	medium-sized	TRBJ2-1	TGTGCCAGCAGTCGGGGGAGCTCCTACAATGAGCAGTTCTTC	CASSRGSSYNEQFF
16	NA	TRBV15	NA	TRBJ1-1	TGTGCCACCAGCAGAGATACAAGGGACGTGTTCACTGAAGCTTTCTTT	CATSRDTRDVFTEAFF
12	NA	TRBV6-1	few	TRBJ2-7	TGTGCCAGCAGGAAACCCCCCTGGGAGCAGTACTTC	CASRKPPWEQYF
13	NA	TRBV9	NA	TRBJ2-1	TGTGCCAGCAGCGCTGCCACTTCCTACGAGCAGTTCTTC	CASSAATSYEQFF
13	TRBD1	TRBV6-1	large	TRBJ2-5	TGTGCCAGCAGGGACGGGACAGGGGCGGCCCAGTACTTC	CASRDGTGAAQYF
16	NA	TRBV27	NA	TRBJ1-5	TGTGCCAGCAGTCCTCGGGGGGGCGGGAGCAATCAGCCCCAGCATTTT	CASSPRGGGSNQPQHF
15	NA	TRBV6-1	once	TRBJ2-3	TGTGCCAGCAGTGAACCGGGTGTGAGCACAGATAAGCAGTATTTT	CASSEPGVSTDKQYF
13	TRBD2	TRBV6-1	NA	TRBJ2-1	TGTGCCACCTCGGGACTAGCGAGGAATGAGCAGTTCTTC	CATSGLARNEQFF
16	NA	TRBV6-1	NA	TRBJ1-1	TGTGCCAGCAGCTCCAGCTGGGGGGTCTTGAACACTGAAGCTTTCTTT	CASSSSWGVLNTEAFF
12	TRBD1	TRBV25-1	few	TRBJ2-2	TGTGCCACAGGGGGTTTCCCCGGGGAGCTGTTTTTT	CATGGFPGELFF
14	TRBD1	TRBV6-1	NA	TRBJ1-1	TGTGCCAGCAGGGGGACAGCCTTGAACACTGAAGCTTTCTTT	CASRGTALNTEAFF
15	NA	TRBV5-6	few	TRBJ2-4	TGTGCCAGCAGCTTGGCGGGGGCGATTATAGACATTCAGTACTTC	CASSLAGAIIDIQYF
13	NA	TRBV6-1	medium-sized	TRBJ2-7	TGTGCCAGCGGGGGTACACTGACCTACGAGCAGTACTTC	CASGGTLTYEQYF
17	NA	TRBV4-2	NA	TRBJ2-1	TGTGCCAGCAGCCAAGAGTTACGTGGGCGTCTATACAATGAGCAGTTCTTC	CASSQELRGRLYNEQFF
14	NA	TRBV12-3/TRBV12-4	many	TRBJ2-3	TGTGCCAGCAGTTTAGGGCTATCCACAGATACGCAGTATTTT	CASSLGLSTDTQYF
11	NA	TRBV6-1	NA	TRBJ2-2	TGTGCCAGCAGTGAGTTCGGGGAGCTGTTTTTT	CASSEFGELFF
13	NA	TRBV27	NA	TRBJ1-1	TGTGCCAGCAGTTTATCACGGGGCACTGAAGCTTTCTTT	CASSLSRGTEAFF
14	NA	TRBV5-1	NA	TRBJ2-1	TGCGCCAGCAGCTTGCACGAGGGGTTAGGGGAGCAGTTCTTC	CASSLHEGLGEQFF
14	NA	TRBV6-2/TRBV6-3	few	TRBJ1-2	TGTGCCAGCAGTTACGGGGTGGCTAACTATGGCTACACCTTC	CASSYGVANYGYTF
13	NA	TRBV6-1	few	TRBJ1-3	TGTGCCAGCAGTGTTGTCAGTGGAAACACCATATATTTT	CASSVVSGNTIYF
15	TRBD1	TRBV6-1	NA	TRBJ1-5	TGTGCCAGCAGCGGGACAGGCTTTAGCAATCAGCCCCAGCATTTT	CASSGTGFSNQPQHF
12	TRBD2	TRBV30	few	TRBJ2-3	TGTGCCTGGCTAGCGGGAGAAGAGACCCAGTACTTT	CAWLAGEETQYF
14	NA	TRBV20-1	few	TRBJ2-7	TGCAGTGCCCCCGTGGGCGGGAAGGGAGACGAGCAGTACTTC	CSAPVGGKGDEQYF
14	NA	TRBV6-1	once	TRBJ2-1	TGTGCCAGCAGAGGACCGGGGAGCCCAGATGCGCAGTACTTT	CASRGPGSPDAQYF
15	NA	TRBV6-1	NA	TRBJ2-5	TGTGCCAGCAGTGACGACAGACGCGTCTCAGATACCCAGTACTTC	CASSDDRRVSDTQYF
14	NA	TRBV12-3/TRBV12-4	NA	TRBJ2-1	TGTGCCAGCAGTTTGGGCTGGAACCGAGAGACCCAGTTCTTC	CASSLGWNRETQFF
17	TRBD2	TRBV10-3	NA	TRBJ2-7	TGTGCCAGCAGTCGTCGACTCGGGGGAGGGGACGAAGATACGCAGTACTTC	CASSRRLGGGDEDTQYF
15	NA	TRBV6-5	NA	TRBJ2-5	TGTGCCAGCAGTTTAGGATGGAGTGTTTCCCCAACCCAGTACTTC	CASSLGWSVSPTQYF
16	NA	TRBV25-1	few	TRBJ2-3	TGTGCCAGCAGTGAACGGGGGCCGTGTGCCAAAGATATTCAGTATTTT	CASSERGPCAKDIQYF
13	TRBD1	TRBV20-1	few	TRBJ2-7	TGCAGTGCCCCTTCCGACAGGGGTCACGAGCAGTACTTC	CSAPSDRGHEQYF
14	NA	TRBV6-5	medium-sized	TRBJ2-5	TGTGCCAGCAGTTACAGCCATTATTCGGAGACCCAGTACTTC	CASSYSHYSETQYF
14	NA	TRBV5-1	few	TRBJ2-3	TGCGCCAGCAGCTTGTATAAGTCCACAGATACGCAGTATTTT	CASSLYKSTDTQYF
20	NA	TRBV4-2	few	TRBJ2-1	TGTGCCAGCAGCCAAGTGGCCGTAAGGGGGCTAGCGAACTCCTACAATGAGCAGTTCTTC	CASSQVAVRGLANSYNEQFF
14	NA	TRBV7-3	NA	TRBJ2-1	TGTGCCAGCAGCTTAGGAGGGGTCCCTGGGACCCAGTTCTTC	CASSLGGVPGTQFF
13	NA	TRBV6-5	NA	TRBJ2-1	TGTGCCAGCAGTTACACCACTCCGGATGAGCAGTTCTTC	CASSYTTPDEQFF
14	NA	TRBV4-1	many	TRBJ2-2	TGCGCCAGCAGCCAAGGGGTTTGGACCGGGGAGCTGTTTTTT	CASSQGVWTGELFF
14	NA	TRBV10-1	NA	TRBJ2-2	TGCGCCAGTTCGCAGGCTGAGGGTACAGGTACGCTGTTTTTT	CASSQAEGTGTLFF
13	NA	TRBV6-5	few	TRBJ2-5	TGTGCCAGCAGTTATCTGGGCCAAGAGACCCAGTACTTC	CASSYLGQETQYF